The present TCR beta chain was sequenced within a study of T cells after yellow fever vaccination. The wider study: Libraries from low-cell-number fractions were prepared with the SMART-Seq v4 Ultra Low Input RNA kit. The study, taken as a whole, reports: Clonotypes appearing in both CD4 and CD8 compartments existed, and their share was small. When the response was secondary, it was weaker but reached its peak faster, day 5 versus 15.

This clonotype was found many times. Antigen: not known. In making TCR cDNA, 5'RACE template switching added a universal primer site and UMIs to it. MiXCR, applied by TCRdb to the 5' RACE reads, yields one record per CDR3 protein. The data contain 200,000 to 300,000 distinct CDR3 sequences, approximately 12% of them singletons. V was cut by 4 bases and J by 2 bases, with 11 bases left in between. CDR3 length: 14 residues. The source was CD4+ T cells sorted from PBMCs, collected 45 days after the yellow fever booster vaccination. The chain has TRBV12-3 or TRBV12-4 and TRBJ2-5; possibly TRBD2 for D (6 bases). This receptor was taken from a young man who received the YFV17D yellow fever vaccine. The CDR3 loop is CASSWDGGQETQYF. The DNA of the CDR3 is TGTGCCAGCAGTTGGGACGGGGGTCAAGAGACCCAGTACTTC.